The T cell receptor (beta chain) under discussion was sequenced for a study of shared clonotypes between healthy human individuals. General study points: The low donor count limited represented genetic and exposure-history diversity.

About 100 million PBMCs were counted before genomic DNA extraction. The CDR3 length is 13 residues. With V trimmed by 4 bases and J by 7 bases, 2 bases remained unmatched. CDR1 and CDR2 (germline): SGHTA, FQGNSA. In the original analysis: ImmunoSEQ sequences covered only the junction and lacked quality scores; filtering therefore differed. Produced via immunoSEQ multiplex PCR; TCRdb's table is partial and in-frame only. The V and J calls and clone size are taken from that table; D and trimming were inferred from the DNA. The top ten hold under 15% of the sample, which has around 500,000 clones, around 80% seen once. Notes on this clone: As yet, its antigen is unknown.

Sequenced: PBMCs. V is TRBV7-2 and J is TRBJ1-5, with 9 nucleotides matching TRBD1. The receptor comes from a woman between 40 and 55 years old in good health. Some clones in this sample may be carry-over from other donors' samples. The CDR3 DNA sequence: TGTGCCAGCAGCTACAGGGGGCAACAGCCCCAGCATTTT. Protein product: CASSYRGQQPQHF.